Each of the 15 T cell receptor beta chains below was sequenced from the same sample in a study of regulatory T cells in long-lasting Graves disease. Time point denoted: newly diagnosed GD, antithyroid drugs for less than 3 months. Preparation of the TCR library used RNA extracted from PBMCs. Through Arm-PCR of CDR3 regions and iRepertoire HTBI primers, TCR beta libraries were built. TCRdb re-called the multiplex PCR reads with MiXCR, one entry per CDR3 protein. The data contain 200,000 to 250,000 distinct CDR3 sequences, around 17% of them seen just once; the ten biggest clones take up approximately 24%. The sample here was peripheral blood mononuclear cells (PBMCs), taken at new diagnosis, from a patient treated with antithyroid drugs. The receptor set was obtained from a female donor with Graves disease.

This clonotype was observed at least ten times. V usage is TRBV19 and J usage is TRBJ2-5, with D possibly matching TRBD2 (6 bases). CDR3 length: 11 residues. Looked up from germline, CDR1 is LNHDA and CDR2 is SQIVND (reference sequence). Trimming removed 10 bases from V and 5 bases from J, with 11 bases in between. CDR3 sequence (DNA): TGTGCCACCGGGGCGGGGGAGACCCAGTACTTC. Translation gives CATGAGETQYF.

With respect to this clonotype: It differs at one base from a far larger clone, so likely a read error. The CDR3 DNA reads TGTGCCAGCAGTTCGTGGGCGGGAGGTCCGACAGATACGCAGTATTTT. This translates into CASSSWAGGPTDTQYF. The chain employs TRBV12-3 or TRBV12-4 and TRBJ2-1; 8 nucleotides align to TRBD2. The J call may not be correct, given that the DNA end is closer to TRBJ2-3. The CDR3 has 16 amino acids.

This clonotype appeared many times. The rearrangement joins TRBV6-2 or TRBV6-3 to TRBJ1-1; 10 bases are shared with TRBD1. Germline V lookup: CDR1 MNHEY, CDR2 SVGEGT. This CDR3 spans 15 amino acids. Unmatched junction bases numbered 4, after V lost 2 bases and J lost 4 bases. The CDR3 bases are TGTGCCAGCAGTTACGCCGGGACAGGGGTCACTGAAGCTTTCTTT. It specifies CASSYAGTGVTEAFF.

This chain joins TRBV11-2 and TRBJ2-2; 9 bases agree with TRBD2. The J segment lost 4 bases and the V segment lost 6 bases, leaving 6 bases of the junction unmatched. The CDR3 contains 15 residues. The germline CDR1 and CDR2 sequences are SGHAT and FQNNGV. This CDR3 is CASRDLAGVTGELFF. CDR3 sequence (DNA): TGTGCCAGCAGGGATTTAGCGGGGGTCACCGGGGAGCTGTTTTTT.

This clonotype has at least ten counts. The genes are TRBV2 and TRBJ1-2; unclear D gene. V was clipped by 8 bases and J by 4 bases, with 11 bases between them. Germline CDR1 is SNHLY and CDR2 is FYNNEI. This CDR3 contains 12 residues. CDR3 nucleotide sequence: TGTGCCAGCGCGTACAGCCCCTATGGCTACACCTTC. It specifies CASAYSPYGYTF.

There are many counts of this clonotype. This chain joins TRBV6-4 and TRBJ2-2, with D possibly TRBD2 on 5 matching bases. The ends were cut back, 4 bases at V and 0 bases at J, with 12 bases in the middle. CDR3 size: 16 residues. Per germline, CDR1 MRHNA and CDR2 SNTAGT. The CDR3 sequence is CASSGSPGSNTGELFF. The CDR3 DNA reads as TGTGCCAGCAGTGGCTCCCCGGGGTCGAACACCGGGGAGCTGTTTTTT.

This chain uses TRBV27 with TRBJ2-7; D perhaps matches TRBD2 (6 bases). Trimming stripped 5 bases from V and 0 bases from J, with 14 bases between. Per germline, CDR1 MNHEY and CDR2 SMNVEV (reference sequence). The CDR3 totals 15 residues. CDR3 coding DNA: TGTGCCAGCAGTATAGCGGCAGATAGCTCCTACGAGCAGTACGTC. This sequence encodes CASSIAADSSYEQYV.

This clonotype was seen ten or more times. The V and J genes are TRBV30 and TRBJ1-1; D ambiguous. This CDR3 contains 11 residues. V was cut by 2 bases and J by 3 bases, with 4 bases left in between. Germline CDR1 GTSNPN, CDR2 SVGIG (reference sequence). In DNA, the CDR3 is TGTGCCTGGAGTCACGACACTGAAGCTTTCTTT. Amino acid sequence: CAWSHDTEAFF.

With regard to this clonotype: Since a much larger clone is just one base distant, this may be a read error. This chain connects TRBV20-1 to TRBJ1-1; a possible D gene is TRBD1 (6 bases). This CDR3 has 14 amino acids. Per germline, CDR1 DFQATT and CDR2 SNEGSKA (reference sequence). The CDR3 region has the DNA TGCAGTGCTAGTCTCAGGGGAGGAAACACTGAAGCTTCCTTT. Encoded protein: CSASLRGGNTEASF.

This clonotype has at least ten counts. The V call is TRBV29-1, the J call TRBJ1-5; D possibly corresponds to TRBD1 (5 bases). With 4 bases removed from V and 6 bases from J, the gap between germline ends came to 13 bases. This CDR3 is 13 amino acids long. Germline V gene data show CDR1 as SQVTM and CDR2 as ANQGSEA. For the CDR3, the DNA is TGCAGCGTTGTGCCAGGGTTCGGTCAGCCCCAGCATTTT. Residues: CSVVPGFGQPQHF.

There are many counts of this clonotype. This chain joins TRBV19 and TRBJ2-2; D uncertain. The CDR3 consists of 16 residues. V lost 10 bases and J lost 0, with 18 bases in between. From germline, CDR1 is LNHDA and CDR2 SQIVND (reference sequence). CDR3 protein: CATLRYGRSNTGELFF. CDR3 in DNA: TGTGCCACCCTTCGTTATGGGCGCTCGAACACCGGGGAGCTGTTTTTT.

There are many counts of this clonotype. The J gene is TRBJ2-5, the V gene TRBV5-5, with 12 nucleotides matching TRBD2. This CDR3 is 14 amino acids long. Germline CDR1 and CDR2: SGHKS and YYEKEE (reference sequence). The junction had 2 bases not matched to a gene; V was cut back by 3 bases and J by 5 bases. CDR3 loop: CASSWTSGMETQYF. The CDR3 DNA reads TGTGCCAGCAGCTGGACTAGCGGGATGGAGACCCAGTACTTC.

Ten or more counts support this clonotype. The J gene is TRBJ2-1, the V gene TRBV11-2; TRBD2 is a possible D gene (7 bases). Germline CDR1 reads SGHAT; CDR2 reads FQNNGV. The CDR3 spans 15 residues. Trimming removed 3 bases at V and 9 bases at J, with 18 bases between. The CDR3 loop is CASSFWKGGGGEQFF. CDR3 nucleotide sequence: TGTGCCAGCAGCTTTTGGAAGGGGGGGGGGGGTGAGCAGTTCTTC.

There are many counts of this clonotype. The chain is built from TRBV20-1 and TRBJ2-7; 7 bases line up with TRBD2. The CDR3 runs 15 residues. V shed 0 bases, J shed 7 bases, and the junction held 12 bases outside the gene matches. The V gene's germline CDR1 is DFQATT and CDR2 SNEGSKA (reference sequence). The CDR3 nucleotides read TGCAGTGCTAGAGAAGTCAAAAATAACGGGAGGGAGCAGTACTTC. Translated, it gives CSAREVKNNGREQYF.

This clonotype was seen many times. The gene calls are TRBV24-1 and TRBJ1-4; D is uncertain. This CDR3 has 14 residues. CDR1 and CDR2 from the germline V gene are KGHDR and SFDVKD. With 3 bases removed from V and 8 bases from J, the gap between germline ends came to 12 bases. In DNA, the CDR3 is TGTGCCACCAGTGATGTTGGTCTCAACGAAAAACTGTTTTTT. Amino acid sequence: CATSDVGLNEKLFF.